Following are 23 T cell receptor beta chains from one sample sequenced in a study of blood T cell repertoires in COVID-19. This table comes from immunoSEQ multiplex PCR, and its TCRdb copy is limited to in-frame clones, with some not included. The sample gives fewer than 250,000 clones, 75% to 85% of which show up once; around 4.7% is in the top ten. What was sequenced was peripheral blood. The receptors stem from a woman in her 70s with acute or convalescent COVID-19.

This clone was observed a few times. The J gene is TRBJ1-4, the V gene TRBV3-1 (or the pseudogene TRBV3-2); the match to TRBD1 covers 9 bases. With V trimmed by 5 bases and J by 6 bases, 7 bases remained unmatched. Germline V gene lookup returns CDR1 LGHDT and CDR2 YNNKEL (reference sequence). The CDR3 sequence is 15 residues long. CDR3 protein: CASSLPGQGHEKLFF. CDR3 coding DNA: TGTGCCAGCAGCTTACCGGGACAGGGACATGAAAAACTGTTTTTT.

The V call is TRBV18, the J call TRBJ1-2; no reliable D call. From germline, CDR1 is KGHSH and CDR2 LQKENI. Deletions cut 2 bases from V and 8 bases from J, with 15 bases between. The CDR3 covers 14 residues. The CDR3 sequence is CASSPDGGSGGYTF. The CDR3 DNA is TGTGCCAGCTCACCAGATGGCGGGTCGGGAGGCTACACCTTC.

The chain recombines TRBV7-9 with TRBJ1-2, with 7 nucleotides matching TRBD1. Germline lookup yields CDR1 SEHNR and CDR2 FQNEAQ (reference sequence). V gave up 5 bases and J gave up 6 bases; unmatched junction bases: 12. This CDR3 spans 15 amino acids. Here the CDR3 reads CASSPTRQGAHGYTF. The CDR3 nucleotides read TGTGCCAGCAGCCCAACGCGACAGGGTGCCCATGGCTACACCTTC.

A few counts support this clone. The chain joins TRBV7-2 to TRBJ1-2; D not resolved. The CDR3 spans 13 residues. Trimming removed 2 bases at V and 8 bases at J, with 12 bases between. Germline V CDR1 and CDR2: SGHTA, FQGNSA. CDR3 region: CASSLSVREGYTF. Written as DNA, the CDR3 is TGTGCCAGCAGCTTAAGCGTTCGAGAGGGCTACACCTTC.

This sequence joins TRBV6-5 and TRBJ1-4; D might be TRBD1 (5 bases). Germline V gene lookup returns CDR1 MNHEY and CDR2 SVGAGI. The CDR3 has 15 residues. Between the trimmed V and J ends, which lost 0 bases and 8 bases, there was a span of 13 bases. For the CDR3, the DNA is TGTGCCAGCAGTTACTCGGCCAGGGTGTGGGAAAAACTGTTTTTT. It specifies CASSYSARVWEKLFF.

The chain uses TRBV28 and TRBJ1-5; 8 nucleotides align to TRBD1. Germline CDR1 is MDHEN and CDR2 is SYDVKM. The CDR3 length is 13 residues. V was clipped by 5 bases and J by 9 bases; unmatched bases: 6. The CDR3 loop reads CASSPIQGGPQHF. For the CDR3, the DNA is TGTGCCAGCAGTCCGATACAGGGGGGGCCCCAGCATTTT.

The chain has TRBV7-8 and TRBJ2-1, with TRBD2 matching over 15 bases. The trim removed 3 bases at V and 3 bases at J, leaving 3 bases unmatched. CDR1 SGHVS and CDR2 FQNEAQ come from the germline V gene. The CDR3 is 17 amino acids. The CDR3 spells CASSLGLAGGFYNEQFF. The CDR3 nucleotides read TGTGCCAGCAGCTTGGGACTAGCGGGGGGCTTCTACAATGAGCAGTTCTTC.

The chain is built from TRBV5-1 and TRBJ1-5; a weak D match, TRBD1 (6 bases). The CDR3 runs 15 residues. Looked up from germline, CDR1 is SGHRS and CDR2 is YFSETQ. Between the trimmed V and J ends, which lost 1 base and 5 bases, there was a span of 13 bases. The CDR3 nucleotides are TGCGCCAGCAGCTTGACCGGACAGCTAGATCAGCCCCAGCATTTT. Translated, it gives CASSLTGQLDQPQHF.

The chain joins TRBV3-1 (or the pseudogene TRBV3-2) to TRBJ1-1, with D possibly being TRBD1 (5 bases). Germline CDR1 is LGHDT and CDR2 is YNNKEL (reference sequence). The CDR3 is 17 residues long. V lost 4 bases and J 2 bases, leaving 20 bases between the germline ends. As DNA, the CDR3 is TGTGCCAGCAGCCCATCCTACGGGGAGGGGCGAAACACTGAAGCTTTCTTT. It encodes CASSPSYGEGRNTEAFF.

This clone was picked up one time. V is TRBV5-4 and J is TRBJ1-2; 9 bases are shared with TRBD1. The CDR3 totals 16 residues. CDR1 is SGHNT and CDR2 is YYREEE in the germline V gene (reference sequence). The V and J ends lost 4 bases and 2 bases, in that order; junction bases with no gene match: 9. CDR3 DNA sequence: TGTGCCAGCAGCACCGGACAGGGGACTATAAACTATGGCTACACCTTC. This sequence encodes CASSTGQGTINYGYTF.

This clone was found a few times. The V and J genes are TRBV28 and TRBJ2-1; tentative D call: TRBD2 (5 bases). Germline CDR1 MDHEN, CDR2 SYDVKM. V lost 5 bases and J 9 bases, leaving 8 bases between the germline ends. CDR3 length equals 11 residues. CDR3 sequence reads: CASSLAREQFF. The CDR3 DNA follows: TGTGCCAGCAGTCTAGCTCGTGAGCAGTTCTTC.

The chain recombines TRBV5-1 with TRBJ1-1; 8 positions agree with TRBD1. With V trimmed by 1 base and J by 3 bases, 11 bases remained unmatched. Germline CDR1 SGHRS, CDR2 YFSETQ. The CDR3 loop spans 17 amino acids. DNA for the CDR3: TGCGCCAGCAGCTTGAATCCAGGGGGCAGGACGTACACTGAAGCTTTCTTT. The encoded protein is CASSLNPGGRTYTEAFF.

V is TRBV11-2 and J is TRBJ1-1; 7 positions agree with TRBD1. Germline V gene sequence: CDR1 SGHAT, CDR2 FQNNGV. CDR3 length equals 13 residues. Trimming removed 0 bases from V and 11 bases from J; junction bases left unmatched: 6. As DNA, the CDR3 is TGTGCCAGCAGCTTAGATGGACAGGCTGCGGCTTTCTTT. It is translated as CASSLDGQAAAFF.

DNA of the CDR3: TGTGCCAGCAGTTTATCAGGGGGCGGCAATCAGCCCCAGCATTTT. As protein: CASSLSGGGNQPQHF. V and J are TRBV28 and TRBJ1-5; TRBD1 aligns across 8 bases. The CDR3 covers 15 residues. Losses at the gene ends were 1 base for V and 2 bases for J; bases not matched to a gene: 1. Germline V gene lookup returns CDR1 MDHEN and CDR2 SYDVKM.

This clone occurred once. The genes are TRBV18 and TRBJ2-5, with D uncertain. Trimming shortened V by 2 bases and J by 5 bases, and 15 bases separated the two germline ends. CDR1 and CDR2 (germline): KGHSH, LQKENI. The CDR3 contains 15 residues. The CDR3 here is CASSPTQTFGETQYF. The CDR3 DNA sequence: TGTGCCAGCTCACCAACCCAGACTTTCGGCGAGACCCAGTACTTC.

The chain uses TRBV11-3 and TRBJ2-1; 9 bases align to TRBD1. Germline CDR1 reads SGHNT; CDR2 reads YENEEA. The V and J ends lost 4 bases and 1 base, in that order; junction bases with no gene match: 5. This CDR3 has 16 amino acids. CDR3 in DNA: TGTGCCAGCAGCTCGGACAGGGGCGCTTCCTACAATGAGCAGTTCTTC. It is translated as CASSSDRGASYNEQFF.

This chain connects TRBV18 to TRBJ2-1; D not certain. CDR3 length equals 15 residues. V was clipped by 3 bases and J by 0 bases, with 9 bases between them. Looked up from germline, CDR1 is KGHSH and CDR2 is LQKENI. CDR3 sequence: CASSPWQDSYNEQFF. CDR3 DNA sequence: TGTGCCAGCTCACCCTGGCAGGACTCCTACAATGAGCAGTTCTTC.

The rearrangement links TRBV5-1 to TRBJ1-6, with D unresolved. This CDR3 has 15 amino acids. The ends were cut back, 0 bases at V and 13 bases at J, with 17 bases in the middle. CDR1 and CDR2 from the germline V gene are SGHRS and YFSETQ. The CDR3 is CASSLEVRNIRPLHF. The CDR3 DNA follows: TGCGCCAGCAGCTTGGAGGTCAGGAATATTCGGCCCCTCCACTTT.

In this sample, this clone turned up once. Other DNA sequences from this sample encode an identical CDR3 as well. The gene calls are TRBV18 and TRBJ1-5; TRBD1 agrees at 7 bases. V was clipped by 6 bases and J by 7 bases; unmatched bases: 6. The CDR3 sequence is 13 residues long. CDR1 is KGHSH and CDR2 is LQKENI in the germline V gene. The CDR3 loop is CASSRDREQPQHF. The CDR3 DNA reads TGTGCCAGCTCCCGAGACAGGGAACAGCCCCAGCATTTT.

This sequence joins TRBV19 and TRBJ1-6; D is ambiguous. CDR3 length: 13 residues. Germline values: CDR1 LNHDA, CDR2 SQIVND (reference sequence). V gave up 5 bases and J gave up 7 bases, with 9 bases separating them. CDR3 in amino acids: CASSQAGNSPLHF. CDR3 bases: TGTGCCAGTAGTCAAGCGGGGAATTCACCCCTCCACTTT.

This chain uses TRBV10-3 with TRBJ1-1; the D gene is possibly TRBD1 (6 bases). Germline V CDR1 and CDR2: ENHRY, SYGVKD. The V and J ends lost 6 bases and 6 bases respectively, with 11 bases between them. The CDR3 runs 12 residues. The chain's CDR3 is CAIRDSSSEAFF. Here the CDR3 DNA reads TGTGCCATCAGGGACAGCTCTTCTGAAGCTTTCTTT.

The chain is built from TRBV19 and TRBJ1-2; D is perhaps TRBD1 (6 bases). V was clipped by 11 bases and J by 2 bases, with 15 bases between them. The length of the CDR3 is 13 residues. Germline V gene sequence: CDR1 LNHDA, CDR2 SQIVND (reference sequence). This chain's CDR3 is CAVWSDRNYGYTF. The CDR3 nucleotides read TGTGCCGTTTGGTCGGACAGAAACTATGGCTACACCTTC.

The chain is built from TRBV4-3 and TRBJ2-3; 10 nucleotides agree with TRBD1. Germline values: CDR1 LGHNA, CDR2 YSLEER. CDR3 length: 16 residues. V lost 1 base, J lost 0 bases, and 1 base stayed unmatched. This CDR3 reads CASSQGDRGSTDTQYF. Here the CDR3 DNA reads TGCGCCAGCAGCCAAGGGGACAGGGGTAGCACAGATACGCAGTATTTT.